This T cell receptor (beta chain) was recovered during a study of blood T cells in healthy people across ages. The study's findings and limits: Long-lived donors had more naive CD4+ cells and higher diversity than aged donors.

In its sample, this clonotype was seen once. The antigen is not known. Using a J-beta primer mix together with a sample-barcoded 5' primer, a second PCR was run for about 7 to 12 cycles. TCRdb re-derived calls from the 5' RACE reads in MiXCR, one entry per CDR3 protein. The table includes roughly 800,000 distinct CDR3 sequences, under 30% detected once. There are 15 residues in the CDR3. J was trimmed by 6 bases and V by 7 bases; bases with no gene match: 12. The germline V gene has CDR1 KGHDR and CDR2 SFDVKD. These data also formed part of another study, on T cells of mothers and their children. Per that paper: Second-round PCR products received sample barcodes and 2-4 random nucleotides from the M1S primer. There were over 8.5 million TCR beta CDR3 reads from each mother and roughly 3 million from each child. The effect of thymic selection on TCR recombination output is similar between related and unrelated pairs.

The origin of this receptor is a boy younger than 18 in good health. The rearrangement joins TRBV24-1 to TRBJ2-3; 7 nucleotides align to TRBD1. The material sequenced was blood. CDR3 residues: CATRGGQVASDTQYF. In nucleotides, the CDR3 is TGTGCCACCAGAGGCGGACAGGTGGCCTCCGATACGCAGTATTTT.